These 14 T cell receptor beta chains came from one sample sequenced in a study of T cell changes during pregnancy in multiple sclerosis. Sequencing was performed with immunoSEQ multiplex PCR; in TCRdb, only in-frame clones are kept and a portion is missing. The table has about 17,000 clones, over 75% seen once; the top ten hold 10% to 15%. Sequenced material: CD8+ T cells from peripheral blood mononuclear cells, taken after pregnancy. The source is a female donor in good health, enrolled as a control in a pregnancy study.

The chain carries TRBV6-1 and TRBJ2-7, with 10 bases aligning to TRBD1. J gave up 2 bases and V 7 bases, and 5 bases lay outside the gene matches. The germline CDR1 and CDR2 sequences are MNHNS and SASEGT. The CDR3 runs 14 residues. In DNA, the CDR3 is TGTGCCAGCAAAGGGACAGGGGAAACCTACGAGCAGTACTTC. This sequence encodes CASKGTGETYEQYF.

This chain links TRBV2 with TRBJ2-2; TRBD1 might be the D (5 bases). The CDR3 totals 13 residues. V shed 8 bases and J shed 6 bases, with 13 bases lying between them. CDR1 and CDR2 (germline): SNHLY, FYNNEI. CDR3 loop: CASQWGLPGELFF. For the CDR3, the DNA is TGTGCCAGCCAGTGGGGCCTACCCGGGGAGCTGTTTTTT.

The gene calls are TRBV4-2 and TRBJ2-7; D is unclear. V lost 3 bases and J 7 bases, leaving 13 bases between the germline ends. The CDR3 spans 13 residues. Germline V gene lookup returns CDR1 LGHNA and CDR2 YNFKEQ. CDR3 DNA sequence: TGTGCCAGCAGCCATCTGTTGCAACAGGAGCAGTACTTC. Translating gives CASSHLLQQEQYF.

CDR3 in amino acids: CASSPRSGRYGYTF. In DNA, the CDR3 is TGTGCCAGCAGCCCACGGTCAGGGAGGTATGGCTACACCTTC. The chain is built from TRBV7-9 and TRBJ1-2, with a tentative D call TRBD1 (5 bases). Per germline, CDR1 SEHNR and CDR2 FQNEAQ (reference sequence). The ends were cut back, 5 bases at V and 5 bases at J, with 15 bases in the middle. CDR3 length: 14 residues.

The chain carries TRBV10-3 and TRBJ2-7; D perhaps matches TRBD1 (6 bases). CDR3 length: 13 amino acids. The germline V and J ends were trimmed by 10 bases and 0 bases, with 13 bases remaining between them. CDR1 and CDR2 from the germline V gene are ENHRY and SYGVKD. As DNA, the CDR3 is TGTGCCACGTCGGACAGAAGCTCCTACGAGCAGTACTTC. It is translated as CATSDRSSYEQYF.

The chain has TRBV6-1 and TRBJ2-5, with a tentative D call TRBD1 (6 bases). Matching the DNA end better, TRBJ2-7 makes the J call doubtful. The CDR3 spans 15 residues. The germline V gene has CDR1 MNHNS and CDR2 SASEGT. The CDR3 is CASSEERTVNYEQYF. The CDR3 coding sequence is TGTGCCAGCAGTGAAGAGAGGACAGTCAACTACGAGCAGTACTTC.

CDR3 DNA: TGCAGCGTTGAAACCCGACAGAACTACAATGAGCAGTTCTTC. Amino acids: CSVETRQNYNEQFF. V gene TRBV29-1 combines with J gene TRBJ2-1; TRBD1 is a possible D gene (5 bases). V was trimmed by 2 bases and J by 3 bases, leaving 11 bases between them. The CDR3 spans 14 residues. The germline CDR1 and CDR2 sequences are SQVTM and ANQGSEA.

CDR3 loop: CASCGTGNQPQHF. The CDR3 DNA reads TGTGCCAGCTGCGGGACAGGGAATCAGCCCCAGCATTTT. The chain couples TRBV2 to TRBJ1-5, with TRBD1 matching 9 bases. This CDR3 region has 13 residues. CDR1 and CDR2 from the germline V gene are SNHLY and FYNNEI. V lost 8 bases to trimming and J lost 4 bases; unmatched junction nucleotides: 3.

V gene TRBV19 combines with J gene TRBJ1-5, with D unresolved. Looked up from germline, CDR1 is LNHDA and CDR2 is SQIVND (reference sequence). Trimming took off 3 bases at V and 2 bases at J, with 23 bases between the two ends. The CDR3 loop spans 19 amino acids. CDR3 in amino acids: CASSIAGKERSKGNQPQHF. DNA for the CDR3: TGTGCCAGTAGTATTGCGGGGAAGGAACGGTCGAAAGGCAATCAGCCCCAGCATTTT.

CDR3 coding DNA: TGTGCCAGCAGCTACCGCCGGGGTGAGCAGTTCTTC. Its protein product is CASSYRRGEQFF. The chain recombines TRBV7-2 with TRBJ2-1; weak D call: TRBD2 (5 bases). The V gene lost 4 bases and the J gene lost 9 bases, with 10 bases spanning the gap. The CDR3 has 12 amino acids. Germline values: CDR1 SGHTA, CDR2 FQGNSA.

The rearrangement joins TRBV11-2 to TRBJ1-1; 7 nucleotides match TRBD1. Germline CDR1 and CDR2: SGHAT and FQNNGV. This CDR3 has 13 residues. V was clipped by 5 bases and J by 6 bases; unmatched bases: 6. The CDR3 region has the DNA TGTGCCAGCAGCGCAGGGGGTCAAGCTGAAGCTTTCTTT. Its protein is CASSAGGQAEAFF. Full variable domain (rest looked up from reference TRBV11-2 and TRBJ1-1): EAGVAQSPRYKIIEKRQSVAFWCNPISGHATLYWYQQILGQGPKLLIQFQNNGVVDDSQLPKDRFSAERLKGVDSTLKIQPAKLEDSAVYLCASSAGGQAEAFFGQGTRLTVV.

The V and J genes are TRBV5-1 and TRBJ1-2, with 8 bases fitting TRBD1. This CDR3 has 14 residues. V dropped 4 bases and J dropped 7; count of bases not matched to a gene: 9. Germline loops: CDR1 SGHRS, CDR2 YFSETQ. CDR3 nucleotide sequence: TGCGCCAGCAGCCCGGGGGGACAGGCGGCTGGCTACACCTTC. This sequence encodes CASSPGGQAAGYTF.

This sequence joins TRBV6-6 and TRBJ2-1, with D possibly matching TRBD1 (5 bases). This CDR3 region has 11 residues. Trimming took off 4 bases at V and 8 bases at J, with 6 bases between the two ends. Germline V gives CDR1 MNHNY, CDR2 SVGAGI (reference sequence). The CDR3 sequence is CASSSRDEQFF. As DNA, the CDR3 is TGTGCCAGCAGTTCCAGGGATGAGCAGTTCTTC.

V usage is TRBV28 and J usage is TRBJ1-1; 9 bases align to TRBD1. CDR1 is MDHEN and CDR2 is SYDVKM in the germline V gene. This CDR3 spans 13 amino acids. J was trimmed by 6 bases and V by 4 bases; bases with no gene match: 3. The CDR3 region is CASSSTGGAEAFF. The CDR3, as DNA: TGTGCCAGCAGTTCGACAGGGGGAGCTGAAGCTTTCTTT.